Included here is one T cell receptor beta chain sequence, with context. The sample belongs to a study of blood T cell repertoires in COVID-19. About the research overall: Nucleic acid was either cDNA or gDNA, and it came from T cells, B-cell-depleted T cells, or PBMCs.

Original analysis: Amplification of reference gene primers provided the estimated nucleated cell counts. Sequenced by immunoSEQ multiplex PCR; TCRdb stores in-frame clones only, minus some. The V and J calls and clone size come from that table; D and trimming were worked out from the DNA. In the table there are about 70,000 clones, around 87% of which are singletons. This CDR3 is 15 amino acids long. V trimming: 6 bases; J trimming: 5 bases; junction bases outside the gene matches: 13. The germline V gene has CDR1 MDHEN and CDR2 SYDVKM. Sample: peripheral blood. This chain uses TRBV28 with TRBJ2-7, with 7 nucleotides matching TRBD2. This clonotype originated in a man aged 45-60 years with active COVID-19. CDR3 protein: CASRNTGTNNDEQYF. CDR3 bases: TGTGCCAGCAGGAACACCGGGACTAACAATGACGAGCAGTACTTC.